Below, one TCR beta chain is given with its context. Its antigen is unidentified. Time point noted: baseline pretreatment blood. The treatment was: 15 Gy SBRT to primary tumor, nephrectomy 4 weeks later. TCRdb's copy holds only in-frame clones and misses some; the assay was immunoSEQ multiplex PCR. The table lists about 150,000 clones, 88% of them singletons, with over 3.5% in the top ten. Germline values: CDR1 SEHNR, CDR2 FQNEAQ (reference sequence). The CDR3 sequence is 12 residues long. V was pared by 3 bases and J by 14 bases, with 16 bases between. The data stem from a study of radiation and T cells in renal cell carcinoma. Regarding the study as a whole: No pretreatment tumor biopsies were available for baseline clonotypes. Top tumor clonotypes rose in blood 2 weeks post-radiation, then contracted.

The TCR originated in a woman aged 70 to 79 with renal cell carcinoma. The input for sequencing was blood, taken from a patient whose treatment included radiotherapy and nephrectomy. This chain connects TRBV7-9 to TRBJ1-2; D is possibly TRBD1 (5 bases). The CDR3 sequence is CASSLAGTAGTF. DNA for the CDR3: TGTGCCAGCAGCTTGGCGGGGACTGCCGGGACCTTC.